This TCR beta chain was retrieved from a study of beta chain features in type 1 diabetes. Germline-derived CDR1 and CDR2 are SGHTA and FQGNSA. With V trimmed by 2 bases and J by 4 bases, 7 bases remained unmatched. This CDR3 has 15 residues. Isolated RNA was reverse transcribed in full, so expressed TCRB transcripts were sequenced. Assay: immunoSEQ multiplex PCR; the TCRdb copy retains only in-frame clones and omits some. Found here are 900,000 or so clones, roughly 15% of them singletons; the top ten hold 0.023%. The rearrangement joins TRBV7-2 to TRBJ2-7, with TRBD2 matching over 8 bases. The sequencing input was naive CD4+ T cells from blood. This sequence was found in a woman aged 18-29 years in good health. The CDR3 here is CASSLSSGSGYEQYF. Here the CDR3 DNA reads TGTGCCAGCAGCTTATCGAGCGGGAGCGGGTACGAGCAGTACTTC.